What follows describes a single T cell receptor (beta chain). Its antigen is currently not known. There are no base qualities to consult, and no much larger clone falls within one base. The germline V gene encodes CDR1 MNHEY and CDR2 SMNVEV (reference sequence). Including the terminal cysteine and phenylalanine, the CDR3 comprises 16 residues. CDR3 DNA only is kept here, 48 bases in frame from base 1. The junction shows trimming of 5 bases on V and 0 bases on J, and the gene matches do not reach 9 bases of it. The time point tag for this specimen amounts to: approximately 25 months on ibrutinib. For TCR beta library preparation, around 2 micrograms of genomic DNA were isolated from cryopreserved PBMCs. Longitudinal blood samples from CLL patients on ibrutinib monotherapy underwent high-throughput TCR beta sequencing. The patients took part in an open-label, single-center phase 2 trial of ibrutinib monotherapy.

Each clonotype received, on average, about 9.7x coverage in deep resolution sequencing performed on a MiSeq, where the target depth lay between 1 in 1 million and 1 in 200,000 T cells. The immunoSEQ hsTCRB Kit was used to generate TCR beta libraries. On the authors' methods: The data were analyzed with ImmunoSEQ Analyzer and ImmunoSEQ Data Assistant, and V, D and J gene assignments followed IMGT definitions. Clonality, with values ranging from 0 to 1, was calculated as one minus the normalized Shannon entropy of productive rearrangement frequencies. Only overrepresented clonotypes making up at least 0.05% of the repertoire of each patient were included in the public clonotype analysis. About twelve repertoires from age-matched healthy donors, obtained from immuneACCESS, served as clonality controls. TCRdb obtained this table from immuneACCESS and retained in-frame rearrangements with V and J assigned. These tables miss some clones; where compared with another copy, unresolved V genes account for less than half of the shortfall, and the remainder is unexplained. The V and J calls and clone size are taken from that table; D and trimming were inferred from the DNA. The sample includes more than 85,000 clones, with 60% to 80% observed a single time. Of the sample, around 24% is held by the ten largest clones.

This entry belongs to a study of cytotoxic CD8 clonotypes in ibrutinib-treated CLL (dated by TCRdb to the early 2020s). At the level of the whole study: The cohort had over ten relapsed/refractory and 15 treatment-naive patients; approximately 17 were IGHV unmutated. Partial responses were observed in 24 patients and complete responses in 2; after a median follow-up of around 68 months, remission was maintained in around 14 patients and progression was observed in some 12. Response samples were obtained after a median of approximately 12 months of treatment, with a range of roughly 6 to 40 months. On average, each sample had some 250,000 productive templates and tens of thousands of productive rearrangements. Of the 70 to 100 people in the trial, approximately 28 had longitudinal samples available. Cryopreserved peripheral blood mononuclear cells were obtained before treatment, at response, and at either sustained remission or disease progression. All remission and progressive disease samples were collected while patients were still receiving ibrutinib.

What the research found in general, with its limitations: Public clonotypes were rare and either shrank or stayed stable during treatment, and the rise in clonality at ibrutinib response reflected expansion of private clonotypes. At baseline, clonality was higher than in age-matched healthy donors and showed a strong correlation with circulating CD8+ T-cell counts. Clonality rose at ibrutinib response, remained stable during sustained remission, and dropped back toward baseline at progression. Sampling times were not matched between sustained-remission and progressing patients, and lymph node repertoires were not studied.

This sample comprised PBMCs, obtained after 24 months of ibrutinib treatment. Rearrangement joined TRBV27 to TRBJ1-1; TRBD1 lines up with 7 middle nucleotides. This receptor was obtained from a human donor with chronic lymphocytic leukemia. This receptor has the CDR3 CASSPMTGSMNTEAFF. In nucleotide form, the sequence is TGTGCCAGCAGTCCGATGACAGGGTCGATGAACACTGAAGCTTTCTTT.